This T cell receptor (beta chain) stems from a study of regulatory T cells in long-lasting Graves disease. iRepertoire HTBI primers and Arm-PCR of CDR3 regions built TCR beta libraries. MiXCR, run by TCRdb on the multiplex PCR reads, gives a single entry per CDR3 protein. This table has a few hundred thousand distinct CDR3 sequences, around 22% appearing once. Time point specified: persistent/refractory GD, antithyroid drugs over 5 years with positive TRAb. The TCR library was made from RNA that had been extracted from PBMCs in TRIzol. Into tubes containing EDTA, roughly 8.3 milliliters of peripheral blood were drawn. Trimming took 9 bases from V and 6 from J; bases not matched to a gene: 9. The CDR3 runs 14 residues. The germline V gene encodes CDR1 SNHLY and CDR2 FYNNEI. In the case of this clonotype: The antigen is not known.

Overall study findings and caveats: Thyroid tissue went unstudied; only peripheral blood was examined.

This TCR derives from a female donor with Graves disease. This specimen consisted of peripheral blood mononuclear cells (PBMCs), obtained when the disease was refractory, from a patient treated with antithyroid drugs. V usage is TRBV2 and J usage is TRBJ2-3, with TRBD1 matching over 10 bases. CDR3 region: CASGTGDGFDTQYF. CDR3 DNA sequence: TGTGCCAGTGGGACAGGGGATGGATTCGATACGCAGTATTTT.